This is a list of T cell receptor beta chains from one sample in a study of regulatory T cells in long-lasting Graves disease. In TCRdb, the multiplex PCR reads were re-called with MiXCR into one record per CDR3 protein. The profile shows hundreds of thousands of distinct CDR3 sequences, approximately 22% of them singletons. Sequencing used peripheral blood mononuclear cells (PBMCs), obtained when the disease was refractory, from a patient treated with antithyroid drugs. The receptors were sampled from a female donor with Graves disease. CDR3s include the opening cysteine and the closing phenylalanine or tryptophan. Clone size is not always given. Where it is, it says once, few, many or a class for expanded clones.

>TRBV7-9|-|14|TRBJ2-7
CASSWKDRAWEQYF
>TRBV25-1|-|13|TRBJ1-2
CASIRGTAYGYTF
>TRBV6-2/TRBV6-3|few|14|TRBJ2-1
CASSVRDTNNEQFF
>TRBV27|many|14|TRBJ2-5
CASSLGGIRDSLNF
>TRBV7-2|many|13|TRBJ1-1
CASSLAGATEAFF
>TRBV19|-|15|TRBJ1-6
CASSAGIRINSPLHF
>TRBV9|-|14|TRBJ2-3
CASSVSLAGDTQYF
>TRBV11-2|-|19|TRBJ2-1
CASSLGLAGFQSSYNEQFF
>TRBV12-3/TRBV12-4|-|15|TRBJ1-5
CASSLSGGGHQPQHF
>TRBV30|-|13|TRBJ1-1
CAWSVEWNTEAFF
>TRBV6-1|few|13|TRBJ1-1
CASRPGGDTEAFF
>TRBV7-2|many|14|TRBJ2-7
CASRQSWGSYEQYF
>TRBV28|many|14|TRBJ2-7
CASTPRTLTYEQYF
>TRBV28|many|17|TRBJ2-2
CASRSLLREGRAGELFF
>TRBV7-2|few|15|TRBJ1-2
CASSSQGQDRYGYTF
>TRBV6-1|many|15|TRBJ1-5
CASTPRQGTNQPQHF
>TRBV19|-|18|TRBJ2-5
CASSMEVSGGAYQETQYF
>TRBV6-2/TRBV6-3|-|14|TRBJ1-2
CASSYSGTGNGYTF
>TRBV9|-|16|TRBJ2-2
CASSVLAGVNTGELFF
>TRBV29-1|many|14|TRBJ1-4
CSVEDRDNREKLFF
>TRBV28|many|14|TRBJ1-2
CASTTPGDSNGYTF
>TRBV7-2|many|15|TRBJ2-2
CASSLVLTSTGELFF
>TRBV7-9|-|17|TRBJ1-5
CASSPFYGSQRDQPQHF
>TRBV4-1|-|16|TRBJ2-5
CASSQPGQATQETQYF
>TRBV4-1|-|16|TRBJ2-5
CASSQDQGQRQETQYF
>TRBV20-1|few|14|TRBJ1-1
CSADSQGGVTEAFF
>TRBV6-1|few|11|TRBJ2-7
CASRSGQKQYF
>TRBV20-1|few|13|TRBJ2-7
CSADPTGTYEQYF
>TRBV6-1|many|14|TRBJ1-2
CASRTGGANYGYTF
>TRBV7-2|-|11|TRBJ2-4
CASSSTNIQYF
>TRBV20-1|-|12|TRBJ1-1
CSADKGGTEAFF
>TRBV5-6|few|14|TRBJ1-1
CASSRSGTNTEAFF
>TRBV11-2|few|14|TRBJ1-1
CASSLVPGQGEAFF
>TRBV6-2/TRBV6-3|-|13|TRBJ1-2
CASSFDRGQSYTF
>TRBV6-1|-|13|TRBJ1-1
CATQQLSNTEAFF
>TRBV30|few|12|TRBJ1-1
CAWSTENTEAFF
>TRBV12-3/TRBV12-4|many|12|TRBJ1-2
CASSSQEGPYTF
>TRBV7-7|many|13|TRBJ2-5
CASSLSSRETQYF
>TRBV7-9|-|15|TRBJ2-5
CASSLTGQGRETQYF
>TRBV10-3|-|15|TRBJ2-5
CAISERTSGGETQYF
>TRBV10-3|many|15|TRBJ2-4
CAISQQGADKNIQYF
>TRBV28|-|10|TRBJ2-3
CATSADTQYF
>TRBV5-5|-|14|TRBJ2-2
CVSKTSPGPGELFF
>TRBV5-1|-|15|TRBJ2-1
CASSGGQGSYNEQFF
>TRBV6-1|-|14|TRBJ1-2
CASSEVSNGYGYTF
>TRBV29-1|few|12|TRBJ2-7
CSVAQGSYEQYF
>TRBV28|many|17|TRBJ2-4
CASSYQGTGVDKNIQYF
>TRBV19|few|14|TRBJ1-5
CASRAPRSNQPQHF
>TRBV7-2|-|16|TRBJ2-7
CASSFLAGSIVDEQYF
>TRBV6-5|-|17|TRBJ2-1
CASSYQPGSSSYNEQFF
>TRBV30|few|14|TRBJ1-2
CAWLRPKDRSGYTF
>TRBV6-4|few|18|TRBJ2-3
CASSDSTGGTISTDTQYF
>TRBV7-2|-|11|TRBJ1-2
CASSSLGGITF
>TRBV28|many|14|TRBJ1-3
CASHNGQGENTIYF
>TRBV6-2/TRBV6-3|-|15|TRBJ1-1
CASSLQGALNTEAFF
>TRBV19|few|15|TRBJ2-7
CASSNPGQTSYEQYF
>TRBV20-1|many|12|TRBJ1-5
CSAIDGNQPQHF
>TRBV12-3/TRBV12-4|-|14|TRBJ2-2
CASSFRAGAGELFF
>TRBV7-9|-|14|TRBJ1-4
CASSPPGVGEKLFF
>TRBV19|few|15|TRBJ1-1
CASSVQGARGTEAFF